This T cell receptor (beta chain) was recovered during a study of early T cells in non-severe SARS-CoV-2 infection. V was pared by 6 bases and J by 0 bases, with 12 bases between. The length of the CDR3 is 14 residues. CDR1 is SGHAT and CDR2 is FQNNGV in the germline V gene. Individually, cDNA molecules had unique molecular identifiers attached to them. Each CDR3 protein gets one entry after TCRdb re-called the 5' RACE reads with MiXCR. Among about 81,000 distinct CDR3 sequences listed, roughly 6% were seen once. This sequence originates from an adult who was a healthcare worker with PCR-confirmed SARS-CoV-2 infection or an uninfected control (not recorded which). Sequencing was done on a sample of whole blood. The chain is built from TRBV11-2 and TRBJ2-7; D uncertain. CDR3 amino acids: CASSLGQFSYEQYF. The CDR3 coding sequence is TGTGCCAGCAGTCTTGGGCAGTTCTCCTACGAGCAGTACTTC.